This T cell receptor (beta chain) was captured in a study of cytomegalovirus exposure and HLA in healthy donors. Study summary: Unique TCRs numbering around 80 million, obtained from HLA-typed donors, made up an early data release.

The PCR ran on 60 Vbeta and 13 Jbeta primers. Only in-frame clones appear in the TCRdb table, and some are missing; sequencing was by immunoSEQ multiplex PCR. This table holds some 200,000 clones, 82% found once. Of note for this clone: Its antigen is undetermined.

Study observations and caveats: One cluster of highly shared sequence variants probably arose as a sequencing artifact.

The V and J ends lost 6 bases and 1 base respectively, with 24 bases between them. The CDR3 has 18 residues. Germline CDR1 is SGHVS and CDR2 is FQNEAQ. This sequence originates from a boy aged 2 to 9 in good health and CMV-seronegative. Source material: PBMCs. V and J are TRBV7-8 and TRBJ1-1; D remains ambiguous. CDR3 in amino acids: CASSPYRVRGRANTEAFF. Here the CDR3 DNA reads TGTGCCAGCAGTCCTTACCGGGTCCGCGGGCGGGCGAACACTGAAGCTTTCTTT.